Sequencing of this T cell receptor (beta chain) was carried out in a study of shared clonotypes between healthy human individuals. V lost 2 bases and J lost 5, with 13 bases in between. There are 14 residues in the CDR3. The V gene's germline CDR1 is KGHSH and CDR2 LQKENI. Turning to this clone: The antigen remains undetermined.

Study-wide results and limits: In the sorted subsets, rarefaction showed sequencing was incomplete despite large depth. The study found lower generation probabilities in non-shared clonotypes than in those shared by all four donors. What limited the represented genetic and exposure-history diversity was the small number of donors.

Generated by immunoSEQ multiplex PCR, the TCRdb table keeps only in-frame clones and is missing some. The sample has about 2.4 million clones; over 85% are singletons. The chain couples TRBV18 to TRBJ2-7; D call uncertain. Sample: naive CD4+ T cells from PBMCs. Subset reported: CD45RA+ positively selected. This clonotype was obtained from a man between 18 and 35 years old in good health. Some clones in this sample may be carry-over from other donors' samples. The CDR3 reads CASSPVSRTHEQYF. The CDR3 DNA is TGTGCCAGCTCACCAGTAAGCCGGACCCACGAGCAGTACTTC.